Following are 20 T cell receptor beta chains from one sample sequenced in a study of T cells after yellow fever vaccination. TCRdb reprocessed the 5' RACE reads with MiXCR, giving one entry per CDR3 protein. The table lists about 500,000 distinct CDR3 sequences, about a sixth of them singletons. Source: PBMCs, taken 5 to 6 days after the first yellow fever vaccination. The receptors shown here come from a man younger than 35 who received the YFV17D yellow fever vaccine.

This clonotype was detected only a few times. The J gene is TRBJ2-3, the V gene TRBV7-9, with a tentative D call TRBD2 (6 bases). Germline CDR1 SEHNR, CDR2 FQNEAQ (reference sequence). Trimming pared 2 bases from V and 0 bases from J, leaving 12 bases between. There are 16 residues in the CDR3. The CDR3 protein is CASSLFPGESTDTQYF. The CDR3 DNA follows: TGTGCCAGCAGCTTATTTCCGGGGGAAAGCACAGATACGCAGTATTTT.

The CDR3 region is CASETRPGTGWNGYTF. CDR3 in DNA: TGTGCCAGCGAAACCCGACCCGGGACAGGCTGGAATGGCTACACCTTC. V usage is TRBV19 and J usage is TRBJ1-2; 8 bases are a match to TRBD1. The CDR3 sequence is 16 residues long. Germline CDR1 and CDR2: LNHDA and SQIVND (reference sequence). V lost 9 bases to trimming and J lost 6 bases; unmatched junction nucleotides: 18.

The table lists this clonotype with a few counts. The chain combines TRBV2 with TRBJ2-7; 8 bases are shared with TRBD1. Trimming at V came to 6 bases and at J to 6 bases, leaving 4 bases not matched to a gene. The CDR3 spans 12 residues. CDR1 SNHLY and CDR2 FYNNEI come from the germline V gene. Here the CDR3 DNA reads TGTGCCAGCAGGGAAACAGGGGGCGAGCAGTACTTC. Amino acid sequence: CASRETGGEQYF.

The chain is built from TRBV18 and TRBJ2-2; D might be TRBD1 (6 bases). The CDR3 totals 15 residues. The V end was cut by 5 bases, the J end by 5 bases, with 15 bases between. Germline V lookup: CDR1 KGHSH, CDR2 LQKENI. CDR3 protein: CASSDPAGETGELFF. The DNA of the CDR3 is TGTGCCAGCTCAGATCCGGCAGGGGAAACCGGGGAGCTGTTTTTT.

This clonotype occurred many times. The chain recombines TRBV12-3 or TRBV12-4 with TRBJ2-5, with D perhaps matching TRBD1 (6 bases). The CDR3 runs 13 residues. V dropped 4 bases and J dropped 3 bases, with 9 bases sitting between them. The DNA of the CDR3 is TGTGCCAGCAGTTCGCAGGGGAAAGAGACCCAGTACTTC. This translates into CASSSQGKETQYF.

The chain carries TRBV6-2 or TRBV6-3 and TRBJ1-1; 7 bases are a match to TRBD1. The junction had 5 bases not matched to a gene; V was cut back by 10 bases and J by 0 bases. The germline V gene has CDR1 MNHEY and CDR2 SVGEGT. The CDR3 consists of 13 residues. The CDR3 nucleotides read TGTGCCACCGGGGGACAGATGAACACTGAAGCTTTCTTT. Amino acid sequence: CATGGQMNTEAFF.

The rearrangement links TRBV15 to TRBJ2-1, with D perhaps given as TRBD1 or TRBD2 (6 bases each). This CDR3 spans 14 amino acids. Germline V gene lookup returns CDR1 LNHNV and CDR2 YYDKDF (reference sequence). Trimming stripped 0 bases from V and 8 bases from J, with 11 bases between. The CDR3 DNA reads TGTGCCACCAGCAGAGATCGGGGGCCGGATGAGCAGTTCTTC. Translation: CATSRDRGPDEQFF.

This clonotype occurred many times. The J gene is TRBJ2-7, the V gene TRBV18, with TRBD1 as a possible D gene (5 bases). The germline CDR1 and CDR2 sequences are KGHSH and LQKENI. The CDR3 has 14 residues. V lost 6 bases, J lost 0 bases, and 12 bases lay in between. DNA of the CDR3: TGTGCCAGCTCTCTCGCGACAGCCTCCTACGAGCAGTACTTC. It codes for CASSLATASYEQYF. Looking up the rest from reference TRBV18 and TRBJ2-7 gives the full variable domain: NAGVMQNPRHLVRRRGQEARLRCSPMKGHSHVYWYRQLPEEGLKFMVYLQKENIIDESGMPKERFSAEFPKEGPSILRIQQVVRGDSAAYFCASSLATASYEQYFGPGTRLTVT.

The J gene is TRBJ2-7, the V gene TRBV4-1; D is unresolved. The V end was cut by 4 bases, the J end by 2 bases, with 15 bases between. The CDR3 length is 15 residues. CDR1 MGHRA and CDR2 YSYEKL come from the germline V gene. This chain's CDR3 is CASSRVVASPYEQYF. The CDR3, as DNA: TGCGCCAGCAGCCGGGTCGTGGCCTCGCCCTACGAGCAGTACTTC.

This clonotype showed up many times. V is TRBV12-3 or TRBV12-4 and J is TRBJ2-7; 12 bases are a match to TRBD2. Trimming at V came to 8 bases and at J to 3 bases, leaving 11 bases not matched to a gene. The CDR3 is 16 amino acids. The CDR3 DNA follows: TGTGCCAGCGCCGAACCCCCGGGACTAGCGGGCTACGAGCAGTACTTC. As protein: CASAEPPGLAGYEQYF.

This clonotype was observed a few times. The genes are TRBV6-1 and TRBJ2-5, with TRBD2 identical over 8 bases. Germline-derived CDR1 and CDR2 are MNHNS and SASEGT. J lost 2 bases, V lost 9 bases, and 11 bases had no gene match. The CDR3 contains 15 residues. CDR3 DNA: TGTGCCAGTAGTAGCGGGACCTATTCGCAAGAGACCCAGTACTTC. It encodes CASSSGTYSQETQYF.

This clonotype was found many times. CDR3: CASRGVAGYGYTF. The CDR3 DNA sequence: TGTGCCAGCCGGGGGGTGGCGGGCTATGGCTACACCTTC. V usage is TRBV3-1 and J usage is TRBJ1-2; weak D call: TRBD1 (5 bases). The germline CDR1 and CDR2 sequences are LGHDT and YNNKEL (reference sequence). The CDR3 is 13 amino acids. V was pared by 8 bases and J by 4 bases, with 14 bases between.

This clonotype was counted ten times or more. V is TRBV20-1 and J is TRBJ1-3; maybe TRBD1 (5 bases). CDR3 length equals 15 residues. CDR1 is DFQATT and CDR2 is SNEGSKA in the germline V gene (reference sequence). V was pared by 6 bases and J by 3 bases, with 18 bases between. The CDR3 nucleotides read TGCAGTGCCAGGGACGGCGGGGCCTTTGGAAACACCATATATTTT. It yields the protein CSARDGGAFGNTIYF.

The V gene is TRBV9, the J gene TRBJ1-2; TRBD1 matches at 9 bases. CDR3 size: 15 residues. Per germline, CDR1 SGDLS and CDR2 YYNGEE. V dropped 3 bases and J dropped 3; count of bases not matched to a gene: 6. CDR3 region: CASSAPGQGHYGYTF. The CDR3 coding sequence is TGTGCCAGCAGCGCACCGGGACAGGGCCACTATGGCTACACCTTC. The variable domain in full, with the rest retrieved from reference TRBV9 and TRBJ1-2, is DSGVTQTPKHLITATGQRVTLRCSPRSGDLSVYWYQQSLDQGLQFLIQYYNGEERAKGNILERFSAQQFPDLHSELNLSSLELGDSALYFCASSAPGQGHYGYTFGSGTRLTVV.

The table lists this clonotype with a few counts. V gene TRBV10-3 combines with J gene TRBJ1-6; maybe TRBD1 (5 bases). Germline lookup yields CDR1 ENHRY and CDR2 SYGVKD. With 10 bases removed from V and 8 bases from J, the gap between germline ends came to 18 bases. This CDR3 is built from 14 residues. The CDR3 sequence: CATGAQGTHSPLHF. The CDR3 DNA reads TGTGCCACTGGGGCCCAGGGCACACATTCACCCCTCCACTTT.

The chain carries TRBV7-9 and TRBJ1-2, with 7 bases that match TRBD1. The CDR3 has 14 amino acids. Per germline, CDR1 SEHNR and CDR2 FQNEAQ (reference sequence). J lost 6 bases, V lost 5 bases, and 9 bases had no gene match. CDR3 nucleotide sequence: TGTGCCAGCAGCGAAAGGGGGCATTGGAATGGCTACACCTTC. This gives the protein CASSERGHWNGYTF.

V and J are TRBV11-1 and TRBJ1-4, with no clear D. Trimming removed 6 bases at V and 8 bases at J, with 16 bases between. Germline V gene sequence: CDR1 SGHAT, CDR2 FQDESV (reference sequence). This CDR3 region has 14 residues. The DNA of the CDR3 is TGTGCCAGCAGACGTCTTGGAGCTAGCGAAAAACTGTTTTTT. This translates into CASRRLGASEKLFF.

CDR3 sequence: CASSFESSYNSPLHF. For the CDR3, the DNA is TGTGCCAGCAGCTTCGAGAGCTCCTATAATTCACCCCTCCACTTT. The rearrangement links TRBV5-4 to TRBJ1-6; no reliable D call. V dropped 2 bases and J dropped 0 bases, with 6 bases sitting between them. The CDR3 runs to 15 residues. Germline CDR1 SGHNT, CDR2 YYREEE (reference sequence).

This clonotype was seen a few times. The V gene is TRBV24-1, the J gene TRBJ2-3; possibly TRBD1 for D (5 bases). Germline CDR1 KGHDR, CDR2 SFDVKD. Trimming took off 6 bases at V and 4 bases at J, with 10 bases between the two ends. There are 13 residues in the CDR3. This CDR3 reads CATSPRVSDTQYF. The CDR3, as DNA: TGTGCCACCAGTCCCAGGGTGTCAGATACGCAGTATTTT.

The gene calls are TRBV12-3 or TRBV12-4 and TRBJ2-1; a weak D match, TRBD1 (6 bases). The V gene lost 6 bases and the J gene lost 12 bases, with 21 bases spanning the gap. This CDR3 is 14 amino acids long. CDR3 sequence reads: CASRRLLQGIRQFF. Written as DNA, the CDR3 is TGTGCCAGCAGACGCCTCTTACAGGGAATTAGGCAGTTCTTC.